These 19 T cell receptor beta chains came from one sample sequenced in a study of T cell responses to AZD1222 COVID-19 vaccine (dated by TCRdb to about 2021). Read against the paper, the sample's time point label means: about 28 days (+/-7) after the second vaccine dose. The protocol used for the library was the immunoSEQ multiplex PCR assay. As stored in TCRdb, this immuneACCESS dataset retains in-frame rearrangements with V and J assigned. A fraction of the clones does not appear; measured against another copy, unresolved V genes explain less than half of the discrepancy, and the remainder lacks a known reason. Across this sample there are 150,000 to 200,000 clones, with about 91% seen only once. The top ten constitute approximately 1.2% of the sample. Sequences were derived from peripheral blood, sampled 28 days after the second AZD1222 dose. These receptors were collected from an adult who received the AZD1222 COVID-19 vaccine.

CDR3 nucleotides: TGTGCCAGCAGCCAAGAACAGAATAACTATGGCTACACCTTC. This sequence encodes CASSQEQNNYGYTF. This chain joins TRBV3-1 (or the pseudogene TRBV3-2) and TRBJ1-2, with D uncertain. CDR3 length equals 14 residues. With 0 bases removed from V and 1 base from J, the gap between germline ends came to 6 bases. The germline V gene encodes CDR1 LGHDT and CDR2 YNNKEL (reference sequence).

The chain couples TRBV12-3 or TRBV12-4 to TRBJ1-3; D is unclear. Trimming stripped 6 bases from V and 0 bases from J, with 6 bases between. The CDR3 is 13 amino acids. CDR3 protein: CASRESSGNTIYF. The CDR3 DNA reads as TGTGCCAGCAGGGAGAGCTCTGGAAACACCATATATTTT.

The chain couples TRBV6-5 to TRBJ2-7; 7 nucleotides match TRBD2. Per the germline V gene, CDR1 is MNHEY and CDR2 is SVGAGI. This CDR3 has 13 residues. V lost 4 bases, J lost 6 bases, and 6 bases stayed unmatched. The CDR3 DNA reads TGTGCCAGCAGTTTTGCAGGGAGGGGCGAGCAGTACTTC. It yields the protein CASSFAGRGEQYF.

CDR3 loop: CASSQVNQETQYF. The CDR3 coding sequence is TGCGCCAGCAGCCAAGTTAATCAAGAGACCCAGTACTTC. The gene calls are TRBV4-1 and TRBJ2-5; D gene ambiguous. The CDR3 covers 13 residues. Trimming cost V 1 base and J 2 bases, with 5 bases left between them. Germline V gene sequence: CDR1 MGHRA, CDR2 YSYEKL.

A remark on this clone: The sample contains more than one DNA sequence encoding this CDR3. DNA of the CDR3: TGTGCCTGGAGTGGCGGGGACAGTAGCAATCAGCCCCAGCATTTT. Translation gives CAWSGGDSSNQPQHF. The chain joins TRBV30 to TRBJ1-5; TRBD1 matches 7 bases. With V trimmed by 1 base and J by 0 bases, 3 bases remained unmatched. The V gene's germline CDR1 is GTSNPN and CDR2 SVGIG (reference sequence). This CDR3 is 15 amino acids long.

The chain joins TRBV6-4 to TRBJ1-1; D ambiguous. V lost 2 bases, J lost 6 bases, and 1 base lay in between. The CDR3 is made up of 10 amino acids. Germline CDR1 reads MRHNA; CDR2 reads SNTAGT. CDR3 amino acids: CASSDAEAFF. The DNA for the CDR3 is TGTGCCAGCAGTGACGCTGAAGCTTTCTTT.

This clone has a single count. The V and J genes are TRBV27 and TRBJ1-4, with no clear D. The CDR3 sequence is 14 residues long. Trimming pared 2 bases from V and 13 bases from J, leaving 17 bases between. CDR1 MNHEY and CDR2 SMNVEV come from the germline V gene (reference sequence). The CDR3 DNA is TGTGCCAGCAGTTTAAGGTCCTGGGAGATGACACTGTTTTTT. Translation: CASSLRSWEMTLFF.

The chain couples TRBV12-3 or TRBV12-4 to TRBJ1-3; D may be TRBD1 (5 bases). With 6 bases removed from V and 6 bases from J, the gap between germline ends came to 12 bases. The CDR3 runs 13 residues. The DNA for the CDR3 is TGTGCCAGCAGCTCATGGGGCCCAAACACCATATATTTT. Its protein product is CASSSWGPNTIYF.

This rearrangement joins TRBV6-1 to TRBJ1-3; no clear D gene. CDR3 length: 13 amino acids. Germline V gene data show CDR1 as MNHNS and CDR2 as SASEGT. Trimming removed 1 base from V and 4 bases from J, with 5 bases in between. For the CDR3, the DNA is TGTGCCAGCAGTGAAGGGGGAGGAAACACCATATATTTT. Its translation: CASSEGGGNTIYF.

This chain uses TRBV28 with TRBJ2-1; 16 nucleotides align to TRBD2. The CDR3 is made up of 15 amino acids. V lost 5 bases, J lost 10 bases, and 5 bases stayed unmatched. Per the germline V gene, CDR1 is MDHEN and CDR2 is SYDVKM. Here the CDR3 reads CASSVGGLAGGEQFF. The CDR3 DNA follows: TGTGCCAGCAGTGTGGGGGGACTAGCGGGAGGGGAGCAGTTCTTC.

The chain links TRBV4-1 to TRBJ2-1; D gene unclear. Per the germline V gene, CDR1 is MGHRA and CDR2 is YSYEKL. The CDR3 has 13 amino acids. Trimming took off 0 bases at V and 6 bases at J, with 6 bases between the two ends. Here the CDR3 reads CASSQERANEQFF. CDR3 sequence (DNA): TGCGCCAGCAGCCAAGAAAGGGCCAATGAGCAGTTCTTC.

The rearrangement joins TRBV21-1 to TRBJ2-7; TRBD2, as called in the table, went unchecked against the DNA. TRBV21-1 has pseudogene status. This CDR3 region has 16 residues. The CDR3 reads CASIAGLAGVRYEQYF. CDR3 nucleotides: TGTGCCAGCATCGCAGGACTAGCGGGAGTAAGATACGAGCAGTACTTC.

The chain couples TRBV6-4 to TRBJ1-2; 9 positions match TRBD1. This CDR3 region has 16 residues. The V gene's germline CDR1 is MRHNA and CDR2 SNTAGT. V lost 0 bases to trimming and J lost 8 bases; unmatched junction nucleotides: 10. The CDR3 loop reads CASSDSGDRVFYGYTF. CDR3 DNA: TGTGCCAGCAGTGACTCCGGGGACAGGGTATTTTACGGCTACACCTTC.

V usage is TRBV20-1 and J usage is TRBJ1-5; D is possibly TRBD1 (5 bases). There are 17 residues in the CDR3. CDR1 is DFQATT and CDR2 is SNEGSKA in the germline V gene (reference sequence). V was shortened by 3 bases and J by 0 bases, with 18 bases between the two germline ends. CDR3 DNA sequence: TGCAGTGCTAGTCCGGTGAGGGGAATCCATAGCAATCAGCCCCAGCATTTT. Amino acids: CSASPVRGIHSNQPQHF.

The chain joins TRBV3-1 (or the pseudogene TRBV3-2) to TRBJ2-1; 13 positions agree with TRBD2. CDR1 and CDR2 (germline): LGHDT, YNNKEL (reference sequence). The CDR3 extends over 17 amino acids. V trimming: 1 base; J trimming: 4 bases; junction bases outside the gene matches: 4. The CDR3 region is CASSQGTSGRGYNEQFF. The CDR3 DNA is TGTGCCAGCAGCCAAGGAACTAGCGGGAGGGGGTACAATGAGCAGTTCTTC.

The chain uses TRBV19 and TRBJ1-2; D is possibly TRBD1 (6 bases). Trimming took 3 bases from V and 8 from J, leaving 19 bases between them. Germline loops: CDR1 LNHDA, CDR2 SQIVND (reference sequence). The CDR3 runs 15 residues. CDR3 DNA: TGTGCCAGTAGTATGGGCGATAGGGGGGCCCGAGGCTACACCTTC. This codes for CASSMGDRGARGYTF.

This rearrangement joins TRBV27 to TRBJ1-5; D call uncertain. Trimming cost V 2 bases and J 1 base, with 12 bases left between them. The germline V gene encodes CDR1 MNHEY and CDR2 SMNVEV (reference sequence). The CDR3 contains 16 residues. DNA for the CDR3: TGTGCCAGCAGTTTAGTGGTTCCCAGGAGCAATCAGCCCCAGCATTTT. Protein product: CASSLVVPRSNQPQHF.

The genes are TRBV19 and TRBJ1-6; possibly TRBD1 for D (6 bases). The ends were cut back, 7 bases at V and 5 bases at J, with 15 bases in the middle. CDR1 is LNHDA, CDR2 SQIVND, per germline (reference sequence). The CDR3 spans 15 residues. The CDR3 sequence: CASTTSGQNNSPLHF. The CDR3 DNA sequence: TGTGCCAGTACCACCTCGGGACAAAATAATTCACCCCTCCACTTT.

The chain uses TRBV5-8 and TRBJ1-5; maybe TRBD1 (5 bases). The CDR3 consists of 15 residues. The germline gives CDR1 SGHTS, CDR2 YDEGEE. V was pared by 0 bases and J by 8 bases, with 15 bases between. The CDR3 loop is CASSLASAGREPQHF. DNA for the CDR3: TGTGCCAGCAGCTTGGCCTCCGCAGGGAGGGAGCCCCAGCATTTT.